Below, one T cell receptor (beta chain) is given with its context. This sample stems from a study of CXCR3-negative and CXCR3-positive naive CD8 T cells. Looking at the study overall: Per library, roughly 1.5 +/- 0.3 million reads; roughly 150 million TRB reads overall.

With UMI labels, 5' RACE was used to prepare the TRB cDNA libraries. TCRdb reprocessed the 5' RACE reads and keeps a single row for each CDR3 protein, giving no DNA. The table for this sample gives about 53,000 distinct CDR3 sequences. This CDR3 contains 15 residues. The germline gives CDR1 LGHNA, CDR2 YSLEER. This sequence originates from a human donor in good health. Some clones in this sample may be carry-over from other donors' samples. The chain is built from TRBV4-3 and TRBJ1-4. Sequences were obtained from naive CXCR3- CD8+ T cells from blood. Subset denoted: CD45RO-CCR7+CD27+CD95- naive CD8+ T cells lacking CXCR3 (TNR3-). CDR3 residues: CASSQDPGLPEKLFF.